The 25 T cell receptor beta chains given below trace back to one sample, sequenced in a study of shared clonotypes between healthy human individuals. It was CD45RO-negative cells, positively selected for CCR7, that made up naive CD8 cells, with terminally differentiated effector memory CD45RA+ cells excluded. Profiling relied on immunoSEQ multiplex PCR, and the TCRdb table lists in-frame clones only, not all of them. Among some 2.1 million clones listed, approximately 92% were seen once. The sequenced material came from naive CD8+ T cells from PBMCs. The receptors come from a man between 18 and 35 years old in good health. Some clones in this sample may be carry-over from other donors' samples.

V and J are TRBV6-1 and TRBJ2-7; no reliable D call. Germline V gives CDR1 MNHNS, CDR2 SASEGT. The CDR3 runs 13 residues. V was clipped by 5 bases and J by 3 bases, with 11 bases between them. The CDR3 bases are TGTGCCAGCAGTATGGACGGAAACTACGAGCAGTACTTC. It codes for CASSMDGNYEQYF.

The gene calls are TRBV6-1 and TRBJ1-5; possible D gene TRBD1, 5 bases. The CDR3 spans 16 residues. CDR1 MNHNS and CDR2 SASEGT come from the germline V gene. The V gene lost 1 base and the J gene lost 6 bases, with 16 bases spanning the gap. The CDR3 reads CASSEGVGAGFQPQHF. CDR3 coding DNA: TGTGCCAGCAGTGAAGGGGTTGGGGCAGGGTTTCAGCCCCAGCATTTT.

The chain couples TRBV28 to TRBJ1-5; D is undetermined. V was clipped by 5 bases and J by 4 bases, with 12 bases between them. The CDR3 length is 14 residues. Germline values: CDR1 MDHEN, CDR2 SYDVKM. CDR3 DNA sequence: TGTGCCAGCAGTCAAGACCGAAATAATCAGCCCCAGCATTTT. Translating gives CASSQDRNNQPQHF.

This chain connects TRBV7-2 to TRBJ2-2, with D tentatively TRBD1 (5 bases). This CDR3 has 16 amino acids. Germline V gene lookup returns CDR1 SGHTA and CDR2 FQGNSA. The V and J ends lost 6 bases and 3 bases respectively, with 17 bases between them. This chain's CDR3 is CASSSIQGPYTGELFF. The CDR3 coding sequence is TGTGCCAGCAGTTCTATCCAGGGCCCCTACACCGGGGAGCTGTTTTTT.

The chain couples TRBV14 to TRBJ2-3; D unresolved. The CDR3 is 20 residues long. V dropped 0 bases and J dropped 1 base, with 23 bases sitting between them. Germline V gives CDR1 SGHDN, CDR2 FVKESK. This CDR3 is CASSQEINALPISGTDTQYF. The CDR3 DNA follows: TGTGCCAGCAGCCAAGAGATAAACGCGCTCCCAATATCGGGCACAGATACGCAGTATTTT.

The chain recombines TRBV14 with TRBJ1-1; no clear D gene. The CDR3 runs to 16 residues. V dropped 4 bases and J dropped 1 base, with 16 bases sitting between them. CDR1 and CDR2 (germline): SGHDN, FVKESK. CDR3 coding DNA: TGTGCCAGCAGCCTACCCGGACGGAAGCGGAACACTGAAGCTTTCTTT. It translates to CASSLPGRKRNTEAFF.

This chain joins TRBV28 and TRBJ1-2, with a possible D match to TRBD1 (6 bases). Germline loops: CDR1 MDHEN, CDR2 SYDVKM. CDR3 length: 15 residues. Trimming took off 7 bases at V and 4 bases at J, with 19 bases between the two ends. The CDR3 sequence: CASIPLETGFYGYTF. The CDR3 DNA is TGTGCCAGCATCCCTCTTGAGACAGGATTCTATGGCTACACCTTC.

The chain couples TRBV28 to TRBJ2-7, with D perhaps assigned TRBD1 or TRBD2 (5 bases each). Trimming pared 2 bases from V and 5 bases from J, leaving 16 bases between. CDR1 is MDHEN, CDR2 SYDVKM, per germline. The CDR3 consists of 15 residues. This CDR3 reads CASSLRGNPGNEQYF. The CDR3 DNA is TGTGCCAGCAGTTTACGGGGAAACCCAGGGAACGAGCAGTACTTC.

The chain recombines TRBV4-1 with TRBJ2-1, with D perhaps TRBD2 (6 bases). There are 15 residues in the CDR3. The V gene's germline CDR1 is MGHRA and CDR2 YSYEKL. Trimming cost V 5 bases and J 5 bases, with 16 bases left between them. The CDR3 DNA sequence: TGCGCCAGCAGCGCGCCGGCGGGGATAAACAATGAGCAGTTCTTC. Protein: CASSAPAGINNEQFF.

This rearrangement joins TRBV13 to TRBJ2-7; weak D call: TRBD2 (6 bases). This CDR3 is built from 15 residues. Per the germline V gene, CDR1 is PRHDT and CDR2 is FYEKMQ (reference sequence). The ends were cut back, 3 bases at V and 4 bases at J, with 16 bases in the middle. The CDR3 spells CASSFYDRLEYEQYF. CDR3 DNA: TGTGCCAGCAGCTTTTATGACAGACTAGAATACGAGCAGTACTTC.

This chain uses TRBV19 with TRBJ2-5; D not certain. The CDR3 has 14 amino acids. From germline, CDR1 is LNHDA and CDR2 SQIVND (reference sequence). Deletions cut 3 bases from V and 0 bases from J, with 8 bases between. The DNA for the CDR3 is TGTGCCAGTAGTATTCTTGGCAACCAAGAGACCCAGTACTTC. Translating gives CASSILGNQETQYF.

The chain combines TRBV6-1 with TRBJ1-3; D unclear. The CDR3 length is 14 residues. The V end was cut by 3 bases, the J end by 2 bases, with 8 bases between. The germline gives CDR1 MNHNS, CDR2 SASEGT. Here the CDR3 DNA reads TGTGCCAGCAGTGATTTTAGGACTGGAAACACCATATATTTT. Its translation: CASSDFRTGNTIYF.

The CDR3 loop reads CASSLGAGGGNYGYTF. Written as DNA, the CDR3 is TGTGCCAGCAGTTTAGGGGCGGGGGGTGGTAACTATGGCTACACCTTC. The rearrangement joins TRBV27 to TRBJ1-2; perhaps TRBD1 as D (5 bases). The CDR3 consists of 16 residues. From germline, CDR1 is MNHEY and CDR2 SMNVEV (reference sequence). The V gene lost 2 bases and the J gene lost 1 base, with 14 bases spanning the gap.

Of note for this clone: Other DNA sequences in this sample translate to the same CDR3. The J gene is TRBJ1-1, the V gene TRBV28; 7 bases line up with TRBD1. V was pared by 3 bases and J by 4 bases, with 2 bases of the junction left unmatched. The length of the CDR3 is 13 residues. Per germline, CDR1 MDHEN and CDR2 SYDVKM. The CDR3 region is CASSFRGSTEAFF. The CDR3 nucleotides are TGTGCCAGCAGTTTCAGGGGGTCCACTGAAGCTTTCTTT.

This clone was seen just once. Distinct nucleotide sequences in the sample also encode this CDR3. V gene TRBV9 combines with J gene TRBJ2-2; no definite D call. V was clipped by 0 bases and J by 7 bases, with 4 bases between them. This CDR3 contains 12 residues. The germline gives CDR1 SGDLS, CDR2 YYNGEE. CDR3 residues: CASSVVHGELFF. In nucleotides, the CDR3 is TGTGCCAGCAGCGTAGTGCACGGGGAGCTGTTTTTT.

The chain has TRBV7-8 and TRBJ2-1; 10 nucleotides line up with TRBD1. After removal of 1 base from V and 7 bases from J, the junction contained 10 bases not matched to a gene. CDR3 size: 17 residues. Germline CDR1 and CDR2: SGHVS and FQNEAQ. CDR3: CASSLEGGQGLWNEQFF. CDR3 sequence (DNA): TGTGCCAGCAGCTTAGAAGGGGGACAGGGGCTCTGGAATGAGCAGTTCTTC. Based on the CDR3 plus reference TRBV7-8 and TRBJ2-1, the full variable domain is GAGVSQSPRYKVAKRGQDVALRCDPISGHVSLFWYQQALGQGPEFLTYFQNEAQLDKSGLPSDRFFAERPEGSVSTLKIQRTQQEDSAVYLCASSLEGGQGLWNEQFFGPGTRLTVL.

The V and J genes are TRBV15 and TRBJ1-5; no reliable D call. The V gene lost 3 bases and the J gene lost 3 bases, with 12 bases spanning the gap. This CDR3 has 15 amino acids. Germline V gene sequence: CDR1 LNHNV, CDR2 YYDKDF (reference sequence). The CDR3 DNA follows: TGTGCCACCAGCAGGGGTAAAGGCCCCAATCAGCCCCAGCATTTT. Its translation is CATSRGKGPNQPQHF.

The chain is built from TRBV30 and TRBJ2-7, with 10 bases matching TRBD2. Germline CDR1 and CDR2: GTSNPN and SVGIG (reference sequence). J was trimmed by 5 bases and V by 2 bases; bases with no gene match: 9. This CDR3 contains 15 residues. The CDR3 DNA reads TGTGCCTGGAGTAAGGAGCGGGAGGGCCACCACGAGCAGTACTTC. It translates to CAWSKEREGHHEQYF.

The chain recombines TRBV14 with TRBJ1-3, with TRBD1 as a possible D gene (6 bases). The germline V gene encodes CDR1 SGHDN and CDR2 FVKESK. This CDR3 region has 15 residues. Between the trimmed V and J ends, which lost 4 bases and 2 bases, there was a span of 12 bases. CDR3 DNA: TGTGCCAGCAGCCCTACTAGGGGGGCTGGAAACACCATATATTTT. Amino acids: CASSPTRGAGNTIYF.

The V call is TRBV10-3, the J call TRBJ2-7, with 10 bases matching TRBD1. J was trimmed by 3 bases and V by 6 bases; bases with no gene match: 5. Germline CDR1 and CDR2: ENHRY and SYGVKD. The CDR3 totals 14 residues. This CDR3 is CAIRGTGEGYEQYF. CDR3 nucleotide sequence: TGTGCCATCAGGGGGACAGGGGAGGGCTACGAGCAGTACTTC.

The rearrangement joins TRBV9 to TRBJ2-5; 7 bases fit TRBD1. The CDR3 spans 15 residues. Germline V gives CDR1 SGDLS, CDR2 YYNGEE. With 4 bases clipped from V and 0 bases from J, the junction kept 6 bases outside the gene matches. The CDR3 DNA reads as TGTGCCAGCAGCCCCCGGGACAGAGACCAAGAGACCCAGTACTTC. Residues: CASSPRDRDQETQYF.

This rearrangement joins TRBV7-8 to TRBJ2-7; TRBD1 agrees at 9 bases. V lost 5 bases, J lost 0 bases, and 11 bases stayed unmatched. Germline loops: CDR1 SGHVS, CDR2 FQNEAQ. The CDR3 sequence is 17 residues long. This CDR3 reads CASSLRVGTGSSYEQYF. CDR3 bases: TGTGCCAGCAGCCTAAGGGTGGGGACAGGGAGCTCCTACGAGCAGTACTTC.

V and J are TRBV7-9 and TRBJ2-7; D uncertain. Looked up from germline, CDR1 is SEHNR and CDR2 is FQNEAQ (reference sequence). V was trimmed by 4 bases and J by 2 bases, leaving 12 bases between them. This CDR3 is built from 14 residues. The CDR3 DNA reads as TGTGCCAGCAGCTCAGCGAGTCATACCTACGAGCAGTACTTC. It specifies CASSSASHTYEQYF.

The chain recombines TRBV4-1 with TRBJ1-5; 7 nucleotides line up with TRBD1. The CDR3 loop spans 15 amino acids. Germline trimming cut 4 bases from V and 5 bases from J; bases unmatched to any gene: 8. CDR1 MGHRA and CDR2 YSYEKL come from the germline V gene. The CDR3: CASSLTGVKDQPQHF. CDR3 DNA: TGCGCCAGCAGCCTAACAGGGGTAAAGGATCAGCCCCAGCATTTT.

This clone is a singleton in its sample. The chain uses TRBV4-1 and TRBJ2-7; no clear D. This CDR3 contains 13 residues. V was cut by 1 base and J by 2 bases, with 6 bases left in between. Germline values: CDR1 MGHRA, CDR2 YSYEKL. The CDR3 loop reads CASSQGWAYEQYF. The CDR3 DNA is TGCGCCAGCAGCCAAGGGTGGGCCTACGAGCAGTACTTC.